This T cell receptor beta chain was sequenced in a study of the immune and genomic landscape of osteosarcoma. Measured with immunoSEQ multiplex PCR; TCRdb has only the in-frame clones, and not every one. This repertoire shows about 10,000 clones, under 75% found once; its top ten account for roughly 18%. The post-treatment osteosarcoma tumors were primary, local recurrence or metastasis specimens from poor-prognosis patients. Germline assignment: CDR1 SGHRS and CDR2 YFSETQ. The CDR3 has 18 amino acids. Trimming pared 4 bases from V and 2 bases from J, leaving 23 bases between. This sequence joins TRBV5-1 and TRBJ2-3; maybe TRBD2 (6 bases). Sequencing was performed on osteosarcoma tumor tissue from the lung. This clonotype was obtained from a human donor with osteosarcoma. CDR3 loop: CASSPLYGSGGDTDTQYF. CDR3 bases: TGCGCCAGCAGCCCGCTCTACGGCAGCGGAGGGGACACAGATACGCAGTATTTT.